Detailed here is one T cell receptor beta chain. The source of the sample is a study of blood T cell repertoires in COVID-19. The data were produced by immunoSEQ multiplex PCR, yet TCRdb's version contains in-frame clones alone and is incomplete. Of 200,000 to 300,000 clones listed, about four fifths are singletons. This receptor was taken from a man between 50 and 59 years old with acute or convalescent COVID-19. Sequencing was done on a sample of peripheral blood.

DNA of the CDR3: TGCGCCAGCAGCTTGGATCCAGGGGGCGCCTATGGCTACACCTTC. Translated, it gives CASSLDPGGAYGYTF. This chain uses TRBV5-1 with TRBJ1-2; 8 bases agree with TRBD1. This CDR3 spans 15 amino acids. CDR1 is SGHRS, CDR2 YFSETQ, per germline. V lost 0 bases to trimming and J lost 4 bases; unmatched junction nucleotides: 5.